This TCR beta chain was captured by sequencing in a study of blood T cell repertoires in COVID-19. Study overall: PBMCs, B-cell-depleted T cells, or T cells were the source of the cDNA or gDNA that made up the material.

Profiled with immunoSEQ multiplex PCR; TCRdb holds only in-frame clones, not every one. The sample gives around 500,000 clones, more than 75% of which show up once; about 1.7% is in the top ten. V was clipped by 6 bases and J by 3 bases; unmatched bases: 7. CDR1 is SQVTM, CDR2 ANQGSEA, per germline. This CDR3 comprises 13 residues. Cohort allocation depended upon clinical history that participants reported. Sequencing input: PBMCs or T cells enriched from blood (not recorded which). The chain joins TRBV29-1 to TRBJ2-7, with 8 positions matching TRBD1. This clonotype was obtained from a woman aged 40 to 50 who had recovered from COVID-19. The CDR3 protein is CSVRDRNSYEQYF. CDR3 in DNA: TGCAGCGTCCGGGACAGGAATAGCTACGAGCAGTACTTC.